The 21 T cell receptor beta chains presented below share a single source sample, sequenced in a study of neurological immune-mediated disorders. Time point specified: longitudinal time-point 3. TCRdb fed the 5' RACE reads into MiXCR, producing one record per CDR3 protein. This sample carries around 51,000 distinct CDR3 sequences, over 9.5% of them seen once, and the ten largest clones take 9%. Sequencing input: PBMCs. Receptors originate from a male donor with HTLV-1-associated myelopathy (HAM/TSP).

This clonotype appeared many times. The gene calls are TRBV6-5 and TRBJ1-5; D is uncertain. The germline gives CDR1 MNHEY, CDR2 SVGAGI. Trimming cost V 5 bases and J 7 bases, with 18 bases left between them. This CDR3 comprises 15 residues. The CDR3 sequence: CASSLGPLIGQPQHF. The CDR3 nucleotides read TGTGCCAGCAGTCTCGGACCGCTCATAGGCCAGCCCCAGCATTTT.

This clonotype was observed at least ten times. V gene TRBV12-3 or TRBV12-4 combines with J gene TRBJ1-6; D is undetermined. Trimming took off 6 bases at V and 7 bases at J, with 4 bases between the two ends. The CDR3 is 11 residues long. CDR3 loop: CASSLNSPLHF. The CDR3 region has the DNA TGTGCCAGCAGCTTAAATTCACCCCTCCACTTT.

This clonotype has ten or more counts. The gene calls are TRBV2 and TRBJ1-1; D may be TRBD1 (6 bases). The CDR3 sequence is 13 residues long. Germline V lookup: CDR1 SNHLY, CDR2 FYNNEI. Trimming cost V 7 bases and J 1 base, with 10 bases left between them. CDR3 in amino acids: CASNLQGNTEAFF. In nucleotides, the CDR3 is TGTGCCAGCAATTTACAGGGGAACACTGAAGCTTTCTTT.

The rearrangement links TRBV20-1 to TRBJ1-2, with D possibly TRBD1 on 5 matching bases. This CDR3 spans 12 amino acids. Trimming removed 0 bases at V and 8 bases at J, with 10 bases between. Germline assignment: CDR1 DFQATT and CDR2 SNEGSKA (reference sequence). The CDR3 region is CSARDQGPGYTF. CDR3 nucleotide sequence: TGCAGTGCTAGAGATCAGGGACCGGGCTACACCTTC.

At least ten counts were recorded for this clonotype. This rearrangement joins TRBV28 to TRBJ2-1, with 8 nucleotides matching TRBD2. V was clipped by 2 bases and J by 5 bases; unmatched bases: 5. Germline V gene data show CDR1 as MDHEN and CDR2 as SYDVKM. The CDR3 has 15 amino acids. This chain's CDR3 is CASSLTRGGNNEQFF. CDR3 nucleotide sequence: TGTGCCAGCAGTTTAACCCGGGGGGGGAACAATGAGCAGTTCTTC.

This sequence joins TRBV15 and TRBJ2-2, with D unclear. Trimming shortened V by 1 base and J by 6 bases, and 3 bases separated the two germline ends. There are 12 residues in the CDR3. Germline V gene lookup returns CDR1 LNHNV and CDR2 YYDKDF (reference sequence). The CDR3 loop is CATSRGPGELFF. The CDR3 DNA reads as TGTGCCACCAGCAGAGGCCCCGGGGAGCTGTTTTTT.

This clonotype was found many times. The chain has TRBV18 and TRBJ1-6; D possibly corresponds to TRBD1 (5 bases). Trimming took off 1 base at V and 5 bases at J, with 12 bases between the two ends. Germline CDR1 reads KGHSH; CDR2 reads LQKENI. CDR3 length equals 16 residues. This CDR3 is CASSPRRGADNSPLHF. For the CDR3, the DNA is TGTGCCAGCTCACCACGTAGGGGCGCGGATAATTCACCCCTCCACTTT. Full variable domain (remainder filled in from reference TRBV18 and TRBJ1-6): NAGVMQNPRHLVRRRGQEARLRCSPMKGHSHVYWYRQLPEEGLKFMVYLQKENIIDESGMPKERFSAEFPKEGPSILRIQQVVRGDSAAYFCASSPRRGADNSPLHFGNGTRLTVT.

Notes on this clonotype: A read error may account for a junction end that differs from germline. The CDR3 protein is CATSDEHTRYF. Written as DNA, the CDR3 is TGTGCCACCAGTGACGAACATACGCGGTATTTT. This rearrangement joins TRBV24-1 to TRBJ2-3, with D unresolved. Germline V gives CDR1 KGHDR, CDR2 SFDVKD. The CDR3 is made up of 11 amino acids.

This clonotype was counted at least ten times. The chain is built from TRBV29-1 and TRBJ2-3; D is possibly TRBD1 (5 bases). Germline V gene sequence: CDR1 SQVTM, CDR2 ANQGSEA. The CDR3 contains 15 residues. V shed 1 base and J shed 2 bases, with 13 bases lying between them. The CDR3 reads CSVEGVGGHTDTQYF. In DNA form, the CDR3 reads TGCAGCGTTGAAGGGGTCGGCGGACACACAGATACGCAGTATTTT.

In its sample, this clonotype was seen many times. The chain recombines TRBV5-1 with TRBJ1-1; 8 nucleotides match TRBD1. V shed 3 bases and J 5 bases; nucleotides not matched to a gene: 6. The germline CDR1 and CDR2 sequences are SGHRS and YFSETQ. The CDR3 spans 14 residues. The CDR3: CASSSGQGFTEAFF. The CDR3 nucleotides are TGCGCCAGCAGCTCCGGACAGGGATTTACTGAAGCTTTCTTT.

This clonotype was picked up many times. This chain connects TRBV5-1 to TRBJ2-1; D might be TRBD2 (5 bases). CDR1 and CDR2 from the germline V gene are SGHRS and YFSETQ. V gave up 1 base and J gave up 8 bases, with 13 bases separating them. This CDR3 is built from 14 residues. The CDR3 sequence: CASSLRERGDEQFF. The CDR3, as DNA: TGCGCCAGCAGCTTGAGGGAGAGAGGCGATGAGCAGTTCTTC.

This chain connects TRBV6-5 to TRBJ1-4, with 8 bases identical to TRBD1. V shed 0 bases and J 4 bases; nucleotides not matched to a gene: 4. The germline V gene encodes CDR1 MNHEY and CDR2 SVGAGI. This CDR3 has 16 residues. In DNA, the CDR3 is TGTGCCAGCAGTTACTCTGACAGGGGAAATAATGAAAAACTGTTTTTT. Its protein is CASSYSDRGNNEKLFF.

The sample holds a few counts of this clonotype. The chain couples TRBV27 to TRBJ1-2; D not resolved. The germline gives CDR1 MNHEY, CDR2 SMNVEV (reference sequence). The CDR3 has 16 residues. V gave up 2 bases and J gave up 0 bases, with 13 bases separating them. The CDR3 bases are TGTGCCAGCAGTTTAGCAAAAGCAGGAGCTAACTATGGCTACACCTTC. Amino acids: CASSLAKAGANYGYTF.

This clonotype was seen ten or more times. The chain links TRBV5-1 to TRBJ2-5; unclear D gene. The CDR3 covers 12 residues. In germline, CDR1 is SGHRS, CDR2 YFSETQ. The germline V and J ends were trimmed by 2 bases and 3 bases, with 5 bases remaining between them. CDR3 DNA sequence: TGCGCCAGCAGCTTTAATAAAGAGACCCAGTACTTC. It translates to CASSFNKETQYF.

This clonotype showed up many times. The chain couples TRBV6-2 or TRBV6-3 to TRBJ2-7; TRBD1 might be the D (5 bases). The CDR3 extends over 13 amino acids. In germline, CDR1 is MNHEY, CDR2 SVGEGT. Trimming removed 6 bases from V and 4 bases from J, with 13 bases in between. CDR3 sequence (DNA): TGTGCCAGCAGACAGGAAGGATCATACGAGCAGTACTTC. As protein: CASRQEGSYEQYF.

This clonotype was picked up many times. The gene calls are TRBV2 and TRBJ1-4; D is undetermined. The CDR3 runs 14 residues. Per the germline V gene, CDR1 is SNHLY and CDR2 is FYNNEI. The V end was cut by 5 bases, the J end by 7 bases, with 14 bases between. The CDR3: CASSYARKGEKLFF. For the CDR3, the DNA is TGTGCCAGCAGTTACGCGAGGAAAGGTGAAAAACTGTTTTTT.

This clonotype was counted ten times or more. V and J are TRBV7-8 and TRBJ2-1; 8 nucleotides agree with TRBD2. V lost 5 bases and J lost 6; bases outside the gene matches: 18. Germline V gene sequence: CDR1 SGHVS, CDR2 FQNEAQ. The CDR3 runs 18 residues. Written as DNA, the CDR3 is TGTGCCAGCAGCCCCCGGAGGGGTGGTAGCGGGACCCGCAATGAGCAGTTCTTC. Protein: CASSPRRGGSGTRNEQFF.

This clonotype was recorded many times. The chain recombines TRBV5-5 with TRBJ1-1; 8 bases are a match to TRBD1. Germline CDR1 and CDR2: SGHKS and YYEKEE (reference sequence). V was pared by 2 bases and J by 10 bases, with 13 bases of the junction left unmatched. The CDR3 is 15 residues long. CDR3 DNA: TGTGCCAGCAGCTTAACAGGGGGGCCCGGTGGTGGAGCTTTCTTT. This encodes CASSLTGGPGGGAFF.

This clonotype occurred many times. V and J are TRBV7-2 and TRBJ2-3; tentative D call: TRBD2 (6 bases). Germline V gene data show CDR1 as SGHTA and CDR2 as FQGNSA. This CDR3 is built from 14 residues. V lost 0 bases and J lost 5, with 9 bases in between. The CDR3 sequence is CASSLARGIDTQYF. For the CDR3, the DNA is TGTGCCAGCAGCTTAGCCCGCGGGATAGATACGCAGTATTTT. Drawing the rest from reference TRBV7-2 and TRBJ2-3, the complete variable domain is GAGVSQSPSNKVTEKGKDVELRCDPISGHTALYWYRQSLGQGLEFLIYFQGNSAPDKSGLPSDRFSAERTGGSVSTLTIQRTQQEDSAVYLCASSLARGIDTQYFGPGTRLTVL.

This clonotype was found many times. The chain uses TRBV2 and TRBJ2-1; 7 bases line up with TRBD1. The junction had 5 bases not matched to a gene; V was cut back by 5 bases and J by 10 bases. The CDR3 is made up of 12 amino acids. Per the germline V gene, CDR1 is SNHLY and CDR2 is FYNNEI. CDR3 coding DNA: TGTGCCAGCAGTTTTGGGGGACAGGAGCAGTTCTTC. It yields the protein CASSFGGQEQFF. Variable domain in full (rest from reference TRBV2 and TRBJ2-1): EPEVTQTPSHQVTQMGQEVILRCVPISNHLYFYWYRQILGQKVEFLVSFYNNEISEKSEIFDDQFSVERPDGSNFTLKIRSTKLEDSAMYFCASSFGGQEQFFGPGTRLTVL.

This clonotype was recorded many times. The DNA for the CDR3 is TGTGCCAGCAGCTCGTGGAGACAGGGAACCTACGAGCAGTACTTC. This gives the protein CASSSWRQGTYEQYF. The chain carries TRBV7-2 and TRBJ2-7; 7 bases are shared with TRBD1. The CDR3 length is 15 residues. Germline lookup yields CDR1 SGHTA and CDR2 FQGNSA. J was trimmed by 2 bases and V by 4 bases; bases with no gene match: 8.